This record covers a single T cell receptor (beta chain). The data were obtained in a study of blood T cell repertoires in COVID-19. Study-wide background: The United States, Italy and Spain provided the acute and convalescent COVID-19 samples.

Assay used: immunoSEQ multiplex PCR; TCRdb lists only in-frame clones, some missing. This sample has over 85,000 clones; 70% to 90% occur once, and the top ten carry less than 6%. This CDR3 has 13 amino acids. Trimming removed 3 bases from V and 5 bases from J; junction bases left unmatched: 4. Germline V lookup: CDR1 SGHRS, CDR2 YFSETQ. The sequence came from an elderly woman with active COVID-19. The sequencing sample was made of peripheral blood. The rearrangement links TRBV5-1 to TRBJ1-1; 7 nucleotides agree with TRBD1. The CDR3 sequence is CASSSGGWTEAFF. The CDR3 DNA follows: TGCGCCAGCAGCTCAGGGGGATGGACTGAAGCTTTCTTT.